This T cell receptor beta chain emerged from a study of blood T cell repertoires in COVID-19 (dated by TCRdb to 2020 to 2021). In the study overall: Samples from collaborators originated in the United States, Italy and Spain and spanned both the acute and convalescent phases of COVID-19. The prospective study material was composed of cDNA or gDNA derived from T cells, B-cell-depleted T cells, or PBMCs. Deeply sampled blood TCRbeta repertoires from subjects exposed to, actively infected with, or recovered from COVID-19 were included in the dataset. The repertoires were released in a freely available public database meant as a resource for research on the immune response to SARS-CoV-2. The samples were drawn from two sources: the first 160 participants of the ongoing ImmuneRACE study, and fewer than 1,500 subjects contributed by 6 global collaborators. Sample metadata almost always included a de-identified subject ID, COVID-19 status, age in years and sex. Where available, HLA class I and class II types were taken from metadata supplied by the sample provider and were not determined by assay-based typing.

Whole blood was collected in K2EDTA tubes by collaborating institutions according to the institutions' own protocols. For TCRbeta analysis, collaborator samples were shipped as frozen whole blood, as isolated PBMCs, or as DNA extracted from either sample type. About this clone: Its antigen is currently not known. Qualities for individual bases were not recorded, and no much larger clone is one base off.

The CDR3 holds 12 amino acids from the cysteine to the phenylalanine. Only CDR3 DNA remains: 36 bases, in frame from the first base. The CDR1 and CDR2 encoded by the germline V gene are SQVTM and ANQGSEA. Trimming removed 6 bases from V and 0 bases from J, leaving 6 bases between the germline ends. Overall study results and their limits: Clinical and demographic metadata were provided uncurated, with the amount varying by source and participant.

TCRbeta CDR3 regions were amplified from genomic DNA by means of the immunoSEQ Assay, a bias-controlled multiplex PCR. Under the source paper's analysis protocol: The number of nucleated cells in each sample was estimated from the amplification of reference gene primers within the assay. To quantify the absolute abundance of each unique TCRbeta CDR3 rearrangement, sequence reads were collapsed and filtered. For each sample, productive Simpson clonality was calculated as the square root of Simpson's diversity index over productive rearrangements. TCRdb provides this immuneACCESS table in a form limited to in-frame rearrangements. Some clones are lacking; in checked studies, under half of them reflect an unresolved V gene, and why the rest are absent is not known. The DNA was the basis for D and trimming; V, J and clone size are from that table. Recorded for this sample are about 220,000 clones; over 75% of them occurred a single time. Roughly 4.9% of the sample is taken by the ten largest.

This TCR was sampled from a human donor in a cohort sampled during active COVID-19. This sequence uses TRBV29-1 and TRBJ2-1, with no confident D gene call. The sequenced sample consisted of peripheral blood. The nucleotides read TGCAGCGTCGCCAGCTCCTACAATGAGCAGTTCTTC. This encodes CSVASSYNEQFF.